The clone carrying this T cell receptor (beta chain) was detected many times. Its antigen is unidentified. This record comes from a study of T cells in Graves' hyperthyroidism and ophthalmopathy. The source material, RNA transcripts, was used to amplify TCR beta CDR3 regions. HTBI primers drove first-round RT-PCR of the TCR CDR3. TCRdb processed the multiplex PCR reads anew with MiXCR; each CDR3 protein has one entry. Of about 110,000 distinct CDR3 sequences listed, approximately 15% are singletons. Findings and caveats of the study: Ophthalmopathy was predicted by the model a median of 6.5 months ahead of onset.

CDR3 length: 14 residues. J gave up 2 bases and V 3 bases, and 4 bases lay outside the gene matches. The germline V gene has CDR1 KGHSH and CDR2 LQKENI. Sequences were obtained from blood. The V call is TRBV18, the J call TRBJ2-7, with 7 positions matching TRBD1. The sequence was obtained from a woman in her 50s with Graves' hyperthyroidism. CDR3 sequence: CASSPRQGAYEQYF. The DNA of the CDR3 is TGTGCCAGCTCACCCAGACAGGGAGCCTACGAGCAGTACTTC.